The 5 T cell receptor beta chains given below trace back to one sample, sequenced in a study of CD8 T cells in Susac syndrome. RNA was extracted with the RNeasy kit, and a quantity of 0.5 to 1 ug was reverse transcribed using random hexamers. TCRdb itself ran the immunoSEQ multiplex PCR reads through MiXCR, one entry per CDR3 protein. The sample has hundreds of thousands of distinct CDR3 sequences, approximately 85% seen once. Sequenced material: CD8+ T cells from PBMCs. Receptors originate from a human donor with multiple sclerosis.

The gene calls are TRBV27 and TRBJ2-1; 7 nucleotides agree with TRBD2. The V gene end was trimmed by 4 bases and the J gene end by 8 bases; junction bases not matched to a gene: 8. Germline CDR1 reads MNHEY; CDR2 reads SMNVEV (reference sequence). CDR3 length: 14 residues. CDR3 amino acids: CASSSGLSTDEQFF. As DNA, the CDR3 is TGTGCCAGCAGTTCGGGACTATCTACCGATGAGCAGTTCTTC.

The V call is TRBV28, the J call TRBJ2-7; TRBD2 matches at 8 bases. The germline gives CDR1 MDHEN, CDR2 SYDVKM. With 6 bases clipped from V and 2 bases from J, the junction kept 15 bases outside the gene matches. The CDR3 spans 17 residues. The CDR3 bases are TGTGCCAGCAGCTCCCCCGGGGCTAGCGGGTCCCCCTACGAGCAGTACTTC. As protein: CASSSPGASGSPYEQYF.

This clonotype was counted a few times. The chain links TRBV5-4 to TRBJ2-2; no definite D call. CDR3 length: 17 residues. CDR1 SGHNT and CDR2 YYREEE come from the germline V gene (reference sequence). V was shortened by 4 bases and J by 1 base, with 17 bases between the two germline ends. CDR3 bases: TGTGCCAGCAGCCTAGATATCGTCCTAGGGAACACCGGGGAGCTGTTTTTT. Translation: CASSLDIVLGNTGELFF.

This sequence joins TRBV9 and TRBJ2-4; D perhaps matches TRBD1 (6 bases). This CDR3 contains 16 residues. V lost 3 bases to trimming and J lost 1 base, with 14 bases between them. Germline loops: CDR1 SGDLS, CDR2 YYNGEE. The CDR3 loop reads CASSERGSEAKNIQYF. CDR3 DNA: TGTGCCAGCAGCGAGAGGGGGAGTGAGGCCAAAAACATTCAGTACTTC.

This clonotype showed up just a few times. The CDR3 sequence: CASSPVWGRPGELFF. The CDR3 bases are TGTGCCAGCAGTCCCGTGTGGGGCCGACCCGGGGAGCTGTTTTTT. V gene TRBV6-1 combines with J gene TRBJ2-2, with D tentatively TRBD1 (5 bases). This CDR3 has 15 amino acids. Germline-derived CDR1 and CDR2 are MNHNS and SASEGT. Trimming pared 5 bases from V and 6 bases from J, leaving 16 bases between.